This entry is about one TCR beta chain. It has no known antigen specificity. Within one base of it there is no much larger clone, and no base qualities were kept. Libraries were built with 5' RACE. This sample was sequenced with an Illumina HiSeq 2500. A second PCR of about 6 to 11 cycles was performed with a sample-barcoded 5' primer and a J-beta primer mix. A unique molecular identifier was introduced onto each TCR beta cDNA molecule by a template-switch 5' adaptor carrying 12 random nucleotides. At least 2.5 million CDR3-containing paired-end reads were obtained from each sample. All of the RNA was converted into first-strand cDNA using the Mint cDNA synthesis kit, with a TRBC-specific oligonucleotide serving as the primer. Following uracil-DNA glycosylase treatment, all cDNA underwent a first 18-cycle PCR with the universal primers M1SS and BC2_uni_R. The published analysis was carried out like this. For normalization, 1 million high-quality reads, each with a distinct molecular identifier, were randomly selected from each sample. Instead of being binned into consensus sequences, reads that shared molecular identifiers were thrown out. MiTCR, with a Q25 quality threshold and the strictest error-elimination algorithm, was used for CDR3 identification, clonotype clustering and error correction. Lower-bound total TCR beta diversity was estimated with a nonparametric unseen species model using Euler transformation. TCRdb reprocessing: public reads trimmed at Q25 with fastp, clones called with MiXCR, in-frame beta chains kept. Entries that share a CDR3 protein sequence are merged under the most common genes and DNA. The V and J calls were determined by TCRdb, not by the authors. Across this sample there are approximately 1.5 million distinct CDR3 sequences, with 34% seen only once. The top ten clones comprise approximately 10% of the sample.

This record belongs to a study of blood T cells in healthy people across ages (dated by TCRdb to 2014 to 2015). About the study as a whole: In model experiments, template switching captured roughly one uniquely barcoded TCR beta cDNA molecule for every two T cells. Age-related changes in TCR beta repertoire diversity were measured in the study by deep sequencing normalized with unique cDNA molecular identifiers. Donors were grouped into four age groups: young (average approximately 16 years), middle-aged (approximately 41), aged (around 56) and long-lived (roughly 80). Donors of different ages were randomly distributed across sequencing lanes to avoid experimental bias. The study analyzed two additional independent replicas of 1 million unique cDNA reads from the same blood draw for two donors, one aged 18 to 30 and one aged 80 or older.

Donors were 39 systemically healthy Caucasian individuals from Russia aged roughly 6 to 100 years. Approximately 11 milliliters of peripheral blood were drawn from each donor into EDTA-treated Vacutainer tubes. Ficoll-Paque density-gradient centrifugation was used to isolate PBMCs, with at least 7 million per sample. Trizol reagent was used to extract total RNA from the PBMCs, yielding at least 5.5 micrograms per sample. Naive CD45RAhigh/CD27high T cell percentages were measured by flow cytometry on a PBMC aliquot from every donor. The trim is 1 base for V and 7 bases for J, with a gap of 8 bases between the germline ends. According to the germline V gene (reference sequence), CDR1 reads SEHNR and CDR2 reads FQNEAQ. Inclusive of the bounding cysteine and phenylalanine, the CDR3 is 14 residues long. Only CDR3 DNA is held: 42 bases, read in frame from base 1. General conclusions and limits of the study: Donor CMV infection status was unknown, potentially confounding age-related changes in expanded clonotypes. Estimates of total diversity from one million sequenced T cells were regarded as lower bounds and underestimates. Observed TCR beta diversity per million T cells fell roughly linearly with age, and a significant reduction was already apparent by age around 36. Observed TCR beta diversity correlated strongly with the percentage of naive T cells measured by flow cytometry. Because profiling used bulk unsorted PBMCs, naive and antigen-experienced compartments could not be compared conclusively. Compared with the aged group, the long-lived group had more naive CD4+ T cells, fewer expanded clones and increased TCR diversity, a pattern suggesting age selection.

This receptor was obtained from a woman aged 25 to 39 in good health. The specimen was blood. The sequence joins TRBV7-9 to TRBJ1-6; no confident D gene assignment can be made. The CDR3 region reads CASSLEATNSPLHF. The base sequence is TGTGCCAGCAGCTTAGAGGCAACGAATTCACCCCTCCACTTT.